Each of the 12 T cell receptor beta chains below was sequenced from the same sample in a study of T-cell reconstitution after alpha-beta-depleted transplantation in children. Unique molecular identifiers were incorporated when the TCRbeta library was constructed. TCRdb re-called the PCR reads through MiXCR, storing one row per CDR3 protein. The repertoire holds about 210,000 distinct CDR3 sequences, approximately 15% seen once, with roughly two fifths in the top ten. The sequencing used PBMCs, mostly from graft donor cells, collected 360 days after TCRalphabeta/CD19-depleted stem cell transplant. The origin of the receptors is a male patient between 2 and 15 years old who had a stem cell transplant for acute lymphoblastic leukemia, so the T cells may come from the graft donor.

J is TRBJ1-4 and V is TRBV5-1, with 10 bases that match TRBD1. There are 16 residues in the CDR3. Germline loops: CDR1 SGHRS, CDR2 YFSETQ. Trimming removed 4 bases from V and 6 bases from J; junction bases left unmatched: 9. CDR3 coding DNA: TGCGCCAGCAGCCATGGACAGGGGGTTTTAGATGAAAAACTGTTTTTT. It codes for CASSHGQGVLDEKLFF.

This clonotype was recorded at least ten times. V is TRBV20-1 and J is TRBJ2-7; TRBD1 is a possible D gene (6 bases). V was cut by 6 bases and J by 3 bases, with 18 bases left in between. Germline V gene lookup returns CDR1 DFQATT and CDR2 SNEGSKA (reference sequence). CDR3 size: 14 residues. The CDR3 region has the DNA TGCAGTGCCCCCGGCTGGACAGATATCTACGAGCAGTACTTC. Amino acid sequence: CSAPGWTDIYEQYF.

This clonotype was observed a few times. The V gene is TRBV10-3, the J gene TRBJ2-7; TRBD2 aligns across 14 bases. V lost 3 bases and J lost 3; bases outside the gene matches: 7. This CDR3 is 17 amino acids long. Germline-derived CDR1 and CDR2 are ENHRY and SYGVKD. CDR3 nucleotide sequence: TGTGCCATCAGTGAAACTTCCGGACTAGCGGGGGGCTACGAGCAGTACTTC. Translated, it gives CAISETSGLAGGYEQYF.

In this sample, this clonotype turned up a few times. This sequence joins TRBV12-3 or TRBV12-4 and TRBJ2-3; D is undetermined. V was shortened by 3 bases and J by 2 bases, with 9 bases between the two germline ends. CDR3 length: 14 residues. DNA for the CDR3: TGTGCCAGCAGTTTTTTCGAGAACACAGATACGCAGTATTTT. This gives the protein CASSFFENTDTQYF.

This clonotype was observed a few times. The genes are TRBV12-3 or TRBV12-4 and TRBJ2-5; TRBD2 aligns across 14 bases. There are 16 residues in the CDR3. The V segment lost 4 bases and the J segment 4 bases; nucleotides outside the gene matches: 5. CDR3 sequence: CASSSTSGGARETQYF. The CDR3 nucleotides are TGTGCCAGCAGTTCGACTAGCGGGGGGGCCAGAGAGACCCAGTACTTC.

This clonotype was seen only a few times. The genes are TRBV2 and TRBJ2-1, with D perhaps matching TRBD1 (6 bases). Between the trimmed V and J ends, which lost 10 bases and 4 bases, there was a span of 11 bases. Germline assignment: CDR1 SNHLY and CDR2 FYNNEI. The CDR3 sequence is 12 residues long. This chain's CDR3 is CANNGQYNEQFF. CDR3 coding DNA: TGTGCCAACAACGGACAGTACAATGAGCAGTTCTTC.

The table lists this clonotype with a few counts. The CDR3, as DNA: TGTGCCTGGAGCTCGGGACAGAGTAACACCGGGGAGCTGTTTTTT. Translating gives CAWSSGQSNTGELFF. The V call is TRBV30, the J call TRBJ2-2; 7 bases fit TRBD1. After removal of 3 bases from V and 2 bases from J, the junction contained 6 bases not matched to a gene. This CDR3 is 15 amino acids long. CDR1 and CDR2 (germline): GTSNPN, SVGIG (reference sequence). The full variable domain, in which reference TRBV30 and TRBJ2-2 provide the parts outside the CDR3, is SQTIHQWPATLVQPVGSPLSLECTVEGTSNPNLYWYRQAAGRGLQLLFYSVGIGQISSEVPQNLSASRPQDRQFILSSKKLLLSDSGFYLCAWSSGQSNTGELFFGEGSRLTVL.

This clonotype was observed a few times. The V call is TRBV5-5, the J call TRBJ1-1; D not certain. CDR1 is SGHKS, CDR2 YYEKEE, per germline (reference sequence). CDR3 length equals 13 residues. V lost 2 bases to trimming and J lost 3 bases, with 8 bases between them. The CDR3 nucleotides read TGTGCCAGCAGCTTTTGGGGTTACACTGAAGCTTTCTTT. This encodes CASSFWGYTEAFF. Looking up the rest from reference TRBV5-5 and TRBJ1-1 gives the full variable domain: DAGVTQSPTHLIKTRGQQVTLRCSPISGHKSVSWYQQVLGQGPQFIFQYYEKEERGRGNFPDRFSARQFPNYSSELNVNALLLGDSALYLCASSFWGYTEAFFGQGTRLTVV.

The V call is TRBV7-2, the J call TRBJ2-7; 9 bases are shared with TRBD1. CDR1 SGHTA and CDR2 FQGNSA come from the germline V gene. The V gene end was trimmed by 2 bases and the J gene end by 9 bases; junction bases not matched to a gene: 20. The CDR3 runs to 18 residues. The CDR3 protein is CASSLRGRPGQGIYGQYF. CDR3 nucleotide sequence: TGTGCCAGCAGCTTACGCGGAAGACCGGGACAGGGAATATATGGGCAGTACTTC.

This clonotype was seen many times. V gene TRBV2 combines with J gene TRBJ1-5, with D maybe TRBD1 (6 bases). Trimming pared 6 bases from V and 5 bases from J, leaving 26 bases between. Germline CDR1 is SNHLY and CDR2 is FYNNEI. This CDR3 region has 18 residues. Here the CDR3 reads CASRPNEDSSDGYQPQHF. DNA of the CDR3: TGTGCCAGCAGGCCGAATGAGGACAGTTCCGATGGCTATCAGCCCCAGCATTTT.

The sample holds a few counts of this clonotype. The chain joins TRBV10-2 to TRBJ2-5; tentative D call: TRBD2 (5 bases). The CDR3 runs 12 residues. The V gene lost 3 bases and the J gene lost 8 bases, with 10 bases spanning the gap. Germline V gives CDR1 WSHSY, CDR2 SAAADI. CDR3 amino acids: CASSDPRTTQYF. The CDR3 DNA reads as TGCGCCAGCAGTGACCCCAGGACTACCCAGTACTTC.

This clonotype was recorded at least ten times. This chain connects TRBV29-1 to TRBJ2-3; 9 bases are a match to TRBD1. Germline values: CDR1 SQVTM, CDR2 ANQGSEA. The CDR3 runs to 14 residues. V lost 6 bases, J lost 3 bases, and 7 bases stayed unmatched. The CDR3, as DNA: TGCAGCGTCGGGACAGGGTGGAGAACAGATACGCAGTATTTT. Translated: CSVGTGWRTDTQYF.